The 4 T cell receptor beta chains reported below all come from one sample, sequenced in a study of regulatory T cells in long-lasting Graves disease. Arm-PCR of CDR3 regions with iRepertoire HTBI primers generated TCR beta libraries. In TCRdb, the multiplex PCR reads were re-called with MiXCR into one record per CDR3 protein. The sample lists 320,000 or so distinct CDR3 sequences, 18% occurring once. Indicated time point: newly diagnosed GD, antithyroid drugs for less than 3 months. PBMC-derived RNA was used for the TCR library. The source was peripheral blood mononuclear cells (PBMCs), collected at new diagnosis, from a patient treated with antithyroid drugs. Source of these receptors: a female donor with Graves disease.

This clonotype was seen repeatedly, ten times or more. The chain employs TRBV7-2 and TRBJ2-1; D is possibly TRBD1 (5 bases). Per the germline V gene, CDR1 is SGHTA and CDR2 is FQGNSA. CDR3 length: 14 amino acids. V gave up 5 bases and J gave up 6 bases, with 14 bases separating them. The CDR3 spells CASSLRGPRNEQFF. The CDR3 nucleotides read TGTGCCAGCAGCCTAAGGGGTCCTCGCAATGAGCAGTTCTTC.

The rearrangement uses TRBV28 and TRBJ2-3; 8 bases are a match to TRBD1. CDR3 size: 20 residues. Germline CDR1 reads MDHEN; CDR2 reads SYDVKM. The ends lost 5 bases at V and 3 bases at J; junction bases unmatched: 22. CDR3 sequence: CASSKPDGRGQSAGTDTQYF. The CDR3 DNA reads as TGTGCCAGCAGTAAGCCCGACGGCAGGGGGCAGTCTGCAGGAACAGATACGCAGTATTTT.

V usage is TRBV6-9 and J usage is TRBJ2-7, with 7 bases aligning to TRBD1. V shed 2 bases and J 5 bases; nucleotides not matched to a gene: 3. Germline V CDR1 and CDR2: MNHGY, SVAAGI. The CDR3 covers 13 residues. The DNA for the CDR3 is TGTGCCAGCAGTTATGACAGGGTCCACGAGCAGTACTTC. Protein sequence: CASSYDRVHEQYF.

This clonotype was seen a few times. The chain has TRBV28 and TRBJ1-5, with 9 bases lining up with TRBD1. This CDR3 has 15 amino acids. With V trimmed by 3 bases and J by 4 bases, 4 bases remained unmatched. In germline, CDR1 is MDHEN, CDR2 SYDVKM. CDR3 residues: CASSLTGGTNQPQHF. The CDR3 bases are TGTGCCAGCAGTTTGACAGGGGGAACAAATCAGCCCCAGCATTTT.